This T cell receptor beta chain was recorded in a study of blood T cell repertoires in COVID-19 (dated by TCRdb to about 2020). Study-level background: The collaborator samples originated in the United States, Italy and Spain and spanned the acute and convalescent phases of COVID-19. The material from the prospective study consisted of cDNA or gDNA derived from T cells, B-cell-depleted T cells, or PBMCs. Deeply sampled blood TCRbeta repertoires from subjects exposed to, actively infected with, or recovered from COVID-19 were included in the dataset. The repertoires were released in a freely available public database meant as a resource for research on the immune response to SARS-CoV-2. The samples were drawn from the first 160 participants of the ongoing ImmuneRACE study and from about 1,200 subjects provided by 6 global collaborators. Sample metadata almost always included a de-identified subject ID, COVID-19 status, age in years and sex. HLA class I and class II types, where available, came from metadata supplied by the sample provider rather than from assay-based typing.

About this clone itself: Its antigen has not been determined. No much larger clone is present one base from it, and per-base qualities are unavailable.

Counted from cysteine to phenylalanine, this CDR3 has 14 amino acids. The entry retains the CDR3 DNA only, 42 bases that are in frame from base 1. CDR1 SGHTA and CDR2 FQGNSA were looked up in the germline V gene. V loses 6 bases, J loses 1 base, and the germline ends lie 10 bases apart. Collaborating institutions collected whole blood in K2EDTA tubes following their own protocols. For TCRbeta analysis, collaborators shipped samples in one of three forms: frozen whole blood, isolated PBMCs, or DNA extracted from either of those sample types. Overall study outcomes, separate from this receptor: The quantity of clinical and demographic metadata differed by source and by participant and was supplied without curation.

TCRbeta CDR3 regions were amplified from genomic DNA by means of the immunoSEQ Assay, a bias-controlled multiplex PCR. On the authors' methods: The number of nucleated cells in each sample was estimated from the amplification of reference gene primers within the assay. Sequence reads were collapsed and filtered to measure the absolute abundance of every unique TCRbeta CDR3 rearrangement. For each sample, productive Simpson clonality was calculated as the square root of Simpson's diversity index across productive rearrangements. TCRdb obtained this table from immuneACCESS and retained in-frame rearrangements with V and J assigned. These tables miss some clones; where compared with another copy, unresolved V genes account for less than half of the shortfall, and the remainder is unexplained. Clonal size and the V and J genes are those of that table, whereas D and trimming came from the DNA. The sample contains tens of thousands of clones, 80% to 90% of them found a single time. Roughly a sixth of the sample belongs to the ten largest clones.

Source material: peripheral blood. The source of this sequence is a man between 65 and 85 years old with active COVID-19. In this chain, TRBV7-2 is recombined with TRBJ1-3; the D gene identity is not certain. The sequence in DNA is TGTGCCAGCAGTAGCGGCCCGTCTGGAAACACCATATATTTT. This yields the protein CASSSGPSGNTIYF.